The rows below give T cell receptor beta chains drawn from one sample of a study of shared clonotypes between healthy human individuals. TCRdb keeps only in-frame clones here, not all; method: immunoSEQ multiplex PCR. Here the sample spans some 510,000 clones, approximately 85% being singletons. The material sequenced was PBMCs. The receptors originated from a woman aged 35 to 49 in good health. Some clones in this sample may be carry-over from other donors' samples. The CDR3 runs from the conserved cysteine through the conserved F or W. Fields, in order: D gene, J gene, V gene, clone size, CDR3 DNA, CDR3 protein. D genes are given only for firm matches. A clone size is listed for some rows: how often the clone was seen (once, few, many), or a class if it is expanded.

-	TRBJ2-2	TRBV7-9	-	TGTGCCAGCAGCTTATTGGGACCGGGAGGGGAGCTGTTTTTT	CASSLLGPGGELFF
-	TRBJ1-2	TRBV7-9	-	TGTGCCAGCAGCTTGCGGTTGGGGGGAGCTAACTATGGCTACACCTTC	CASSLRLGGANYGYTF
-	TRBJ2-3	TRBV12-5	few	TGTGCTAGTGCCCCCAGTGGGGGGCGCATAACAGATACGCAGTATTTT	CASAPSGGRITDTQYF
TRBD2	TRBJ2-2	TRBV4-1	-	TGCGCCAGCAGCCAAGTTGCTAGCGGGTTCTATACCGGGGAGCTGTTTTTT	CASSQVASGFYTGELFF
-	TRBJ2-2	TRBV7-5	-	TGTGTCAGAAGCTTAGTAGGACAGAAACCCGGGGAGCTGTTTTTT	CVRSLVGQKPGELFF
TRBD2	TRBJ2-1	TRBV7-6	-	TGTGCCAGCAGCTTAGGTGGTCTGCGGGAGGTCCCTTACAATGAGCAGTTCTTC	CASSLGGLREVPYNEQFF
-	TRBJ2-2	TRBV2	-	TGTGCCAGCAGCGACACCGGGTCTGGCACCGGGGAGCTGTTTTTT	CASSDTGSGTGELFF
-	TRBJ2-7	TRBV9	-	TGTGCCAGCAGCGTAGATAGCGTTGGCGAGCAGTACTTC	CASSVDSVGEQYF
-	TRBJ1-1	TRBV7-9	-	TGTGCCAGCAGCTTAGCTGGGGGCTACACTGAAGCTTTCTTT	CASSLAGGYTEAFF
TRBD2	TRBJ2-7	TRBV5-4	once	TGTGCCAGCAGCCCCGGGACTAGCGGGAGACTTTCCGAGCAGTACTTC	CASSPGTSGRLSEQYF
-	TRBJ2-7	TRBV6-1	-	TGTGCCAGCAGTGAAGTTGGACAATTCTACGAGCAGTACTTC	CASSEVGQFYEQYF
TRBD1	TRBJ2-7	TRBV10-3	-	TGTGCCATCAGTACGGGACAGGGGGAGTACGAGCAGTACTTC	CAISTGQGEYEQYF
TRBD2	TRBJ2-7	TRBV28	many	TGTGCCAGCAGCTCGGGACTAGCGGGAGAGTACGAGCAGTACTTC	CASSSGLAGEYEQYF
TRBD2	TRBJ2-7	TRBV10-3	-	TGTGCCATCAGTGGGGGACCGGGGGGCTACGAGCAGTACTTC	CAISGGPGGYEQYF
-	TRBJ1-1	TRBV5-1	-	TGCGCCAGCAGCTTGGGGGGGAGCCCGAACACTGAAGCTTTCTTT	CASSLGGSPNTEAFF
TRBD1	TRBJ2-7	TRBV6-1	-	TGTGCCAGCAGTGAGGGTGCAGGGGGCCTATACGAGCAGTACTTC	CASSEGAGGLYEQYF
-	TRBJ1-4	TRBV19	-	TGTGCCAGTAGTACCTACTCGACAGGTACTAATGAAAAACTGTTTTTT	CASSTYSTGTNEKLFF
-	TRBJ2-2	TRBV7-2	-	TGTGCCAGCAGCCAAGATCACGGGAGTACCGGGGAGCTGTTTTTT	CASSQDHGSTGELFF
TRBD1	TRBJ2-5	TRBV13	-	TGTGCCAGCAGCTTACGGGACAGAGGAGAGACCCAGTACTTC	CASSLRDRGETQYF
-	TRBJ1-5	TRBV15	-	TGTGCCACCAGCACGAGAAATGGGCCCCAGCATTTT	CATSTRNGPQHF
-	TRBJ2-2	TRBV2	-	TGTGCCATCCGCTTTCGGGTCGGAGGCGGGGAGCTGTTTTTT	CAIRFRVGGGELFF
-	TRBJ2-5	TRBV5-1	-	TGCGCCAGCAGCTTGCCCAGGGACCAAGAGACCCAGTACTTC	CASSLPRDQETQYF
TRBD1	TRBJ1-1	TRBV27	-	TGTGCCAGCAGTCAAGACAGGGGGAACACTGAAGCTTTCTTT	CASSQDRGNTEAFF
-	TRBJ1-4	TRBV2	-	TGTGCCAGCAGAGCTCGGACAGTTACTAATGAAAAACTGTTTTTT	CASRARTVTNEKLFF
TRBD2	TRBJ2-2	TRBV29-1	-	TGCAGCGTGACTAGCGGGATGAACACCGGGGAGCTGTTTTTT	CSVTSGMNTGELFF
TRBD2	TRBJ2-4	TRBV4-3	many	TGCGCCAGCAGCCAAGATAGGGCGGGAGGGCCTGTCTTC	CASSQDRAGGPVF
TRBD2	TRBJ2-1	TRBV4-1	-	TGCGCCAGCAGCCAAGGACTAGCGGAGACCTCCTACAATGAGCAGTTCTTC	CASSQGLAETSYNEQFF
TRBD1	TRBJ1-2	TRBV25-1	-	TGTGCCAGCAAACCAGGGGGGCCCCGGTCCGGCTATGGCTACACCTTC	CASKPGGPRSGYGYTF
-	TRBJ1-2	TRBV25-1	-	TGTGCCAGCAGTCAAATCGACGGTTTCTATGGCTACACCTTC	CASSQIDGFYGYTF
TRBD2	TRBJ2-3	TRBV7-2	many	TGTGCCAGCAGCTTAACTAGCGGGAGTCCAGATACGCAGTATTTT	CASSLTSGSPDTQYF
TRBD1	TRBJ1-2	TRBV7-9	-	TGTGCCAGCAGCTTACAGGGGGAGGTGGGCTACACCTTC	CASSLQGEVGYTF
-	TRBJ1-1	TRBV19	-	TGTGCCAGTAGTATCCTACTTTCCCATACTGAAGCTTTCTTT	CASSILLSHTEAFF
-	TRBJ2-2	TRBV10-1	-	TGCGCCAGCAGTCTAAGTTACGGGGTCACCGGGGAGCTGTTTTTT	CASSLSYGVTGELFF
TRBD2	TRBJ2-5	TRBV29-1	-	TGCAGCGTTGCAACGACTAGCATCGAGACCCAGTACTTC	CSVATTSIETQYF
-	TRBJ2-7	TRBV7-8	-	TGTGCCAGCAGCTTAACCACCCCTAGTAGCGGTTCCTACGAGCAGTACTTC	CASSLTTPSSGSYEQYF
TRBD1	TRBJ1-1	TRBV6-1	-	TGTGCCAGCAGTGAACGACAGGGGGCGCTGGGCACTGAAGCTTTCTTT	CASSERQGALGTEAFF
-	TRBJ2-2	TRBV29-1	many	TGCAGCGCAGACCAGGGAGGTACCGGGGAGCTGTTTTTT	CSADQGGTGELFF
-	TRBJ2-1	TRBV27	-	TGTGCCAGCATGGGGCTAGCGCACAATGAGCAGTTCTTC	CASMGLAHNEQFF
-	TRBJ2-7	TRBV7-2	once	TGTGCCAGCAGCTTAATAGATCCCTCCTACGAGCAGTACTTC	CASSLIDPSYEQYF
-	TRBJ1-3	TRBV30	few	TGTGCCTGGAGTAGGGGACTCTCTGGAAACACCATATATTTT	CAWSRGLSGNTIYF
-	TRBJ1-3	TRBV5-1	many	TGCGCCAGCAGCTTAACGACAAGCTCTGGAAACACCATATATTTT	CASSLTTSSGNTIYF
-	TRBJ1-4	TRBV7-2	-	TGTGCCAGCAGCTCTCAGGGAGGGGAAAAACTGTTTTTT	CASSSQGGEKLFF
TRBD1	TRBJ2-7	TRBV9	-	TGTGCCAGCAGCGCGGCGGGACAGGCCTACGAGCAGTACTTC	CASSAAGQAYEQYF
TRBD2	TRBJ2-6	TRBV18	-	TGTGCCAGCTCACCACTAGCGGGAGGGCCCTCTGGGGCCAACGTCCTGACTTTC	CASSPLAGGPSGANVLTF
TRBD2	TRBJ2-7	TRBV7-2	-	TGTGCCAGCAGCTGGGGACTAGCGGGACTTTGGTACGAGCAGTACTTC	CASSWGLAGLWYEQYF
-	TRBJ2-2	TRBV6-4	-	TGTGCCAGCAGTTTAGTAGGGGGAGAGGGCACCGGGGAGCTGTTTTTT	CASSLVGGEGTGELFF
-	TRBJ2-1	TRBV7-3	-	TGTGCCAGCAGCTTACAGGGAGCCCCGCAGGGAAGTCAGTTCTTC	CASSLQGAPQGSQFF
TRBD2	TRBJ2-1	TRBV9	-	TGTGCCAGCAGCGTGGGACTAGCGGGAGGGCCCTACAATGAGCAGTTCTTC	CASSVGLAGGPYNEQFF
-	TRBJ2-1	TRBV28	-	TGTGCCAGCAGCCTGGGGCGGCGTGAGCAGTTCTTC	CASSLGRREQFF
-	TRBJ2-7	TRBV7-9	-	TGTGCCAGCAGCTTAGATGCCGGTTCCTACGAGCAGTACTTC	CASSLDAGSYEQYF
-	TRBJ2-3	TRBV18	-	TGTGCCAGCTCATTCGATAGAGGCACAGATACGCAGTATTTT	CASSFDRGTDTQYF
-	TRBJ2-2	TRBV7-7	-	TGTGCCAGCAGCTTAGCGGCGGGCCAGAACACCGGGGAGCTGTTTTTT	CASSLAAGQNTGELFF